Listed here are 9 T cell receptor beta chains from one sample, sequenced in a study of CD8 T cells in cerebrospinal fluid in Alzheimer's disease. Using the 10x single-cell sequencing reads, TCRdb records one entry per CDR3 protein without DNA. This table lists 1,500 to 2,000 distinct CDR3 sequences. The sample taken for sequencing was cerebrospinal fluid. All receptors come from a human donor in good health.

Measured by frequency, this clonotype is medium-sized (0.01 to 0.1%). The chain is built from TRBV5-1 and TRBJ2-5. Looked up from germline, CDR1 is SGHRS and CDR2 is YFSETQ. The CDR3 runs to 14 residues. The CDR3: CASSLSNGQETQYF.

Its frequency marks this clonotype as medium-sized (0.01 to 0.1%). The chain is built from TRBV11-2 and TRBJ2-7; the D call from TCRdb, TRBD1, cannot be confirmed without DNA. Germline assignment: CDR1 SGHAT and CDR2 FQNNGV. The CDR3 consists of 14 residues. The CDR3 reads CASSPRGLTGEQYF.

This clonotype is identified as medium-sized from frequency. The rearrangement uses TRBV20-1 and TRBJ2-7; there is no DNA to check the TCRdb D call of TRBD1. This CDR3 comprises 16 residues. Per the germline V gene, CDR1 is DFQATT and CDR2 is SNEGSKA (reference sequence). The CDR3 loop is CSARDDRGKRVYEQYF.

This clonotype is called medium-sized based on its frequency. This chain joins TRBV27 and TRBJ2-5. The CDR3 is made up of 13 amino acids. Per germline, CDR1 MNHEY and CDR2 SMNVEV (reference sequence). CDR3 sequence reads: CASSPNLGETQYF.

Considering frequency, this clonotype is medium-sized (0.01 to 0.1%). The rearrangement joins TRBV5-1 to TRBJ2-7; the TRBD2 assignment by TCRdb is unverifiable without DNA. Germline V lookup: CDR1 SGHRS, CDR2 YFSETQ. The CDR3 loop spans 13 amino acids. This CDR3 reads CASSLAGGFEQYF.

This clonotype is medium-sized by frequency. The chain joins TRBV2 to TRBJ1-5; the D call from TCRdb, TRBD1, cannot be confirmed without DNA. Germline-derived CDR1 and CDR2 are SNHLY and FYNNEI. The CDR3 has 15 amino acids. This CDR3 reads CASRFGQGDNQPQHF.

This clonotype is called medium-sized based on its frequency. The CDR3 sequence: CASSEPGESSYEQYF. The V call is TRBV2, the J call TRBJ2-7. The CDR3 consists of 15 residues. The germline V gene encodes CDR1 SNHLY and CDR2 FYNNEI.

This clonotype is labeled medium-sized based on frequency. The CDR3 region is CASSAGTGHSGANVLTF. This chain uses TRBV9 with TRBJ2-6; TCRdb indicates TRBD1, and absent DNA this call remains unverified. CDR1 is SGDLS, CDR2 YYNGEE, per germline. The CDR3 has 17 residues.

Judged by frequency, this clonotype is medium-sized. The J gene is TRBJ2-1, the V gene TRBV7-2; absent DNA, TCRdb's TRBD2 call cannot be checked. Looked up from germline, CDR1 is SGHTA and CDR2 is FQGNSA. The CDR3 loop spans 14 amino acids. CDR3 sequence reads: CASSSTSGRGEQFF.